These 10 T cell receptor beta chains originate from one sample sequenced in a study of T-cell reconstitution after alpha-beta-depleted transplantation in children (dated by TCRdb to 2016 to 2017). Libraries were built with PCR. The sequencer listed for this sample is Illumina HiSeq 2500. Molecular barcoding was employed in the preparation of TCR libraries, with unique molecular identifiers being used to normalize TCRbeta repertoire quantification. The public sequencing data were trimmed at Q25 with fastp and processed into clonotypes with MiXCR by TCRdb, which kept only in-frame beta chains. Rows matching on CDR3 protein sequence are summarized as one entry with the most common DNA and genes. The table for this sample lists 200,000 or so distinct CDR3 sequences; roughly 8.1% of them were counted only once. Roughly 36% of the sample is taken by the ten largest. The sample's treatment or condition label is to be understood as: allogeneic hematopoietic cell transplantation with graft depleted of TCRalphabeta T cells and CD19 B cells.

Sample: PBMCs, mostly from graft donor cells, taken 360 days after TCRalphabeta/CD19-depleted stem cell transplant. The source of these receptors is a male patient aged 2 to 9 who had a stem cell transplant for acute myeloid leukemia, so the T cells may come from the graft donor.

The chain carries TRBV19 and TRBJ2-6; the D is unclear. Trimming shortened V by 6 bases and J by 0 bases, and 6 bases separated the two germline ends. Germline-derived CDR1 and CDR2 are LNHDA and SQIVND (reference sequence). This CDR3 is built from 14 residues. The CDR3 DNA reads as TGTGCCAGTAGGTTGGGCTCTGGGGCCAACGTCCTGACTTTC. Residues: CASRLGSGANVLTF.

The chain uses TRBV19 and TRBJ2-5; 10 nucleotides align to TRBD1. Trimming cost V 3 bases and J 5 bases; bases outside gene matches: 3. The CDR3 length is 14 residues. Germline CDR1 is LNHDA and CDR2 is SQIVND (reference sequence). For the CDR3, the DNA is TGTGCCAGTAGTATTCCGGGACAGGGGGAGACCCAGTACTTC. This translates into CASSIPGQGETQYF.

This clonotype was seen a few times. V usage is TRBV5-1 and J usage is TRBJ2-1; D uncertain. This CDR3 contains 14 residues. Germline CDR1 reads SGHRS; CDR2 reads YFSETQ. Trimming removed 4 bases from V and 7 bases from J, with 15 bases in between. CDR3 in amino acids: CASSLYRASNEQFF. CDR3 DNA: TGCGCCAGCAGCCTCTATCGGGCCTCAAATGAGCAGTTCTTC.

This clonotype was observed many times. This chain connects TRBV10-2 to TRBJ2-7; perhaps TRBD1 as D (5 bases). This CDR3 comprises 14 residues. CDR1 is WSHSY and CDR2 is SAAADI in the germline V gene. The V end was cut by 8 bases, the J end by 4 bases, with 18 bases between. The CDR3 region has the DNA TGCGCCAGCTCGTATCAGGGAACCTTATACGAGCAGTACTTC. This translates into CASSYQGTLYEQYF.

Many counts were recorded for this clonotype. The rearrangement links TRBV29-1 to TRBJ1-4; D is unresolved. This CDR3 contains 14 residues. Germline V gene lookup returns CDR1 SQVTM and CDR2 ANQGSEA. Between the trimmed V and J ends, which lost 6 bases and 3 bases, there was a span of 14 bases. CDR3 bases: TGCAGCGTCCCTCTCTCTGGGTCTAATGAAAAACTGTTTTTT. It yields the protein CSVPLSGSNEKLFF.

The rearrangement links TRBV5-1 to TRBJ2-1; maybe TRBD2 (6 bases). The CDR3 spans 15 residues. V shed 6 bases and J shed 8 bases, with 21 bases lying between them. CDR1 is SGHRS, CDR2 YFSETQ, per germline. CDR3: CASTRGPSVRDEQFF. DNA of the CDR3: TGCGCCAGCACGAGGGGCCCTAGCGTCAGGGATGAGCAGTTCTTC.

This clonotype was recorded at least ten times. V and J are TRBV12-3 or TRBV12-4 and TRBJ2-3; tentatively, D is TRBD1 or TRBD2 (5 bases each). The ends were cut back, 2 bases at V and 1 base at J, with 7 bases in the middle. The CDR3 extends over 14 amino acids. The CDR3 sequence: CASSLQGGTDTQYF. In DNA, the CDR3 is TGTGCCAGCAGTTTACAGGGAGGCACAGATACGCAGTATTTT.

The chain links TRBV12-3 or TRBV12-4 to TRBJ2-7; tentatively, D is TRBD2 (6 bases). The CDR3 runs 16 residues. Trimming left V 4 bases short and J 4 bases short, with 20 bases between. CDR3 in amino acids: CASSSPIGGAKYEQYF. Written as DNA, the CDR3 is TGTGCCAGCAGTTCCCCCATCGGGGGAGCCAAGTACGAGCAGTACTTC.

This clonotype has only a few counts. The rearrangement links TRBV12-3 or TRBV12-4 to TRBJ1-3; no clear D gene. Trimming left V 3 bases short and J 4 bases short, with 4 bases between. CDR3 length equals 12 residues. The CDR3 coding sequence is TGTGCCAGCAGTTTGATGGGAAACACCATATATTTT. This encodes CASSLMGNTIYF.

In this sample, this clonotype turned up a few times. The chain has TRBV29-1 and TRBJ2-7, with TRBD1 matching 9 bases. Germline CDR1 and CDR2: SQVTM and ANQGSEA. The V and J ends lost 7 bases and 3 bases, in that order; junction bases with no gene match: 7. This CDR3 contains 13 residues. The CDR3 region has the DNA TGCAGCGCCGCGGGACAGGGCATCTACGAGCAGTACTTC. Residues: CSAAGQGIYEQYF.